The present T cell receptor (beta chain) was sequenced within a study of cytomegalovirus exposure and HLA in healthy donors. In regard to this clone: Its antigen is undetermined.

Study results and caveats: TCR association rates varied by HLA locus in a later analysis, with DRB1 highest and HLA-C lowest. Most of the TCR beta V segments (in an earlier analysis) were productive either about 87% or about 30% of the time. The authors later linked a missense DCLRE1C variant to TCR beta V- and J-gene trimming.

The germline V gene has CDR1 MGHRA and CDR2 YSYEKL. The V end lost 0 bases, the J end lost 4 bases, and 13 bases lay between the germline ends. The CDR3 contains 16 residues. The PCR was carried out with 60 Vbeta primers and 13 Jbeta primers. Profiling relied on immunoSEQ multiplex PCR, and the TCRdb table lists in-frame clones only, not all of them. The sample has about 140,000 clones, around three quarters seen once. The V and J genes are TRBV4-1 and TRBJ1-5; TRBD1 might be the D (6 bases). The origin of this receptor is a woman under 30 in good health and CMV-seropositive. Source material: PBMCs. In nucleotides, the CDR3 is TGCGCCAGCAGCCAAGAAGGGGGGAGGGGAAATCAGCCCCAGCATTTT. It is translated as CASSQEGGRGNQPQHF.